This TCR beta chain emerged from a study of T cell responses to AZD1222 COVID-19 vaccine. Study-level background: Pooling of second doses given at about 4 or about 12 weeks was done.

This CDR3 spans 17 amino acids. V was pared by 4 bases and J by 3 bases, with 11 bases of the junction left unmatched. CDR1 and CDR2 (germline): LGHDT, YNNKEL (reference sequence). This clone has just one count. Produced via immunoSEQ multiplex PCR; TCRdb's table is partial and in-frame only. This table has approximately 180,000 clones, 75% to 90% appearing once. The sequence was obtained from an adult in good health. The chain carries TRBV3-1 (or the pseudogene TRBV3-2) and TRBJ2-3; 9 positions match TRBD2. The starting material was peripheral blood, obtained on day 0 of AZD1222 vaccination. Here the CDR3 reads CASSPEAPGLATDTQYF. For the CDR3, the DNA is TGTGCCAGCAGCCCGGAGGCACCGGGACTAGCAACAGATACGCAGTATTTT.